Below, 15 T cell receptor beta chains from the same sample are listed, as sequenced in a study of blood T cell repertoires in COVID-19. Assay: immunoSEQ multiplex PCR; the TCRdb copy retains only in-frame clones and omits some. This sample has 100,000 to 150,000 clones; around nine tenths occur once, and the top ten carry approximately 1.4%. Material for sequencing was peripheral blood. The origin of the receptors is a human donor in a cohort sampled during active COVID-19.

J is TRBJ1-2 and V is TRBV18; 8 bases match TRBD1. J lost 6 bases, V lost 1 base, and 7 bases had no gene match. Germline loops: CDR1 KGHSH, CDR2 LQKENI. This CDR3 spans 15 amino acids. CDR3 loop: CASSPQLTGEDGYTF. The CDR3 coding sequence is TGTGCCAGCTCACCACAATTGACAGGGGAAGATGGCTACACCTTC.

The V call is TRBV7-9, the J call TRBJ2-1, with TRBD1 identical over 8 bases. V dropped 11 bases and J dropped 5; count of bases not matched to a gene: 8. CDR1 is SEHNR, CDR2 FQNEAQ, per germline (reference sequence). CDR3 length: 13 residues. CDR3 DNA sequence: TGTGCCGGCCAACCGGGACAGGACAATGAGCAGTTCTTC. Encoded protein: CAGQPGQDNEQFF.

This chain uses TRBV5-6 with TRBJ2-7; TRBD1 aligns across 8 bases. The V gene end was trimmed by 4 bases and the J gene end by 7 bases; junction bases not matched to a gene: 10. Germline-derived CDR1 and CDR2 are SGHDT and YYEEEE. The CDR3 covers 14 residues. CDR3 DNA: TGTGCCAGCAGCCGCCGGGACAGGACGGGGGAGCAGTACTTC. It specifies CASSRRDRTGEQYF.

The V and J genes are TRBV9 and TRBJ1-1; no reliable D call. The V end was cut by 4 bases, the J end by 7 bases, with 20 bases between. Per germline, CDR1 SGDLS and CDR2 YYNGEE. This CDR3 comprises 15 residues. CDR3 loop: CASSTLQGSGSEAFF. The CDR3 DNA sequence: TGTGCCAGCAGCACCCTCCAAGGGTCGGGGAGTGAAGCTTTCTTT.

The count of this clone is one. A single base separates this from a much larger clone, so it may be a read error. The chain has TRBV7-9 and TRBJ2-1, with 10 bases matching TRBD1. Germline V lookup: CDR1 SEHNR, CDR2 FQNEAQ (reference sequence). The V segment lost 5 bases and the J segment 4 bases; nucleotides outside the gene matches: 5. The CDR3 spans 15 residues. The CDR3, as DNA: TGTGCCAGCAGCCCGGGACAGGGGAATTACAATGAGCAGTTCTTC. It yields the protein CASSPGQGNYNEQFF.

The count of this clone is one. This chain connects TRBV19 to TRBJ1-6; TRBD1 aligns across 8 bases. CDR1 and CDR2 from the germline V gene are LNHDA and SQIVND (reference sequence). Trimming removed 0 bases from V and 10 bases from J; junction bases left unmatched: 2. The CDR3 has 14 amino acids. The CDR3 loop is CASSIDPGGSPLHF. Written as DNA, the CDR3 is TGTGCCAGTAGTATAGATCCAGGGGGCTCACCCCTCCACTTT.

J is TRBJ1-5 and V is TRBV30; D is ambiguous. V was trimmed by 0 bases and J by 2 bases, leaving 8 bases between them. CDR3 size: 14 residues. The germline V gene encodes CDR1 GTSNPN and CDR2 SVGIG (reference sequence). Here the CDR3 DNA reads TGTGCCTGGAGTGTAGGGAGTGGCAATCAGCCCCAGCATTTT. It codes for CAWSVGSGNQPQHF.

The CDR3 region is CASSLLDSGVSDRYTDTQYF. The CDR3 coding sequence is TGTGCCAGCAGTTTATTGGATTCAGGGGTTAGCGACCGTTACACAGATACGCAGTATTTT. The chain links TRBV28 to TRBJ2-3; D possibly corresponds to TRBD1 (6 bases). The CDR3 contains 20 residues. Germline V lookup: CDR1 MDHEN, CDR2 SYDVKM. Deletions cut 1 base from V and 2 bases from J, with 25 bases between.

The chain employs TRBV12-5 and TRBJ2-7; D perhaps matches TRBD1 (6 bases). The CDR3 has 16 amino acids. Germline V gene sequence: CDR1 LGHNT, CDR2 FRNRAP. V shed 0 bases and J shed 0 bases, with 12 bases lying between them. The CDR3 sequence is CASGLVRTAISYEQYF. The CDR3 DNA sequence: TGTGCTAGTGGTTTGGTACGGACAGCCATCTCCTACGAGCAGTACTTC. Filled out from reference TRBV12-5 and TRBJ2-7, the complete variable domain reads DARVTQTPRHKVTEMGQEVTMRCQPILGHNTVFWYRQTMMQGLELLAYFRNRAPLDDSGMPKDRFSAEMPDATLATLKIQPSEPRDSAVYFCASGLVRTAISYEQYFGPGTRLTVT.

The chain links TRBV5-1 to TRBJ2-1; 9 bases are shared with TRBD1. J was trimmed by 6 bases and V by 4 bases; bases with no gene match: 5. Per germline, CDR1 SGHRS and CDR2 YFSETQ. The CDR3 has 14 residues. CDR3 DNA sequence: TGCGCCAGCAGCAGACAGGGGGTAGGCAATGAGCAGTTCTTC. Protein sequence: CASSRQGVGNEQFF. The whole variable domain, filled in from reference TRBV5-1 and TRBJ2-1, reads KAGVTQTPRYLIKTRGQQVTLSCSPISGHRSVSWYQQTPGQGLQFLFEYFSETQRNKGNFPGRFSGRQFSNSRSEMNVSTLELGDSALYLCASSRQGVGNEQFFGPGTRLTVL.

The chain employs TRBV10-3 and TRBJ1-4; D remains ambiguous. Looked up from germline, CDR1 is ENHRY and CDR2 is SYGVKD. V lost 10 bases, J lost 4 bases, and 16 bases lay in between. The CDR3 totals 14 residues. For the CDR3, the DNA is TGTGCCACACGCGGTCGTGGGTTTAATGAAAAACTGTTTTTT. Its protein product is CATRGRGFNEKLFF.

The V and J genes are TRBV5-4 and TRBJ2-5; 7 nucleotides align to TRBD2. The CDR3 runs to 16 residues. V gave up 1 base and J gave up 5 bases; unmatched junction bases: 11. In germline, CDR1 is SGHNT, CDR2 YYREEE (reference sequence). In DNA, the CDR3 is TGTGCCAGCAGCTTGAGGTTTACGGGGGGATTGGAGACCCAGTACTTC. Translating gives CASSLRFTGGLETQYF.

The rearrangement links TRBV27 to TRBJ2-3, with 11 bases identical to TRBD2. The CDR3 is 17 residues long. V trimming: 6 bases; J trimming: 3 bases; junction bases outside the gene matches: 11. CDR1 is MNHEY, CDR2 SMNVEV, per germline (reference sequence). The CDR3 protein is CASSPVGSGGATDTQYF. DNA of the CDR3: TGTGCCAGCAGCCCTGTGGGTAGCGGGGGGGCGACAGATACGCAGTATTTT.

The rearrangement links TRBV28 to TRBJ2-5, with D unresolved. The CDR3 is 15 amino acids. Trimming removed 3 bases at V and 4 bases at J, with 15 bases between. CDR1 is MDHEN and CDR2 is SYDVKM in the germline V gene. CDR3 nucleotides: TGTGCCAGCAGTTTTTCTTCGGCGGATCTAGAGACCCAGTACTTC. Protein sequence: CASSFSSADLETQYF.

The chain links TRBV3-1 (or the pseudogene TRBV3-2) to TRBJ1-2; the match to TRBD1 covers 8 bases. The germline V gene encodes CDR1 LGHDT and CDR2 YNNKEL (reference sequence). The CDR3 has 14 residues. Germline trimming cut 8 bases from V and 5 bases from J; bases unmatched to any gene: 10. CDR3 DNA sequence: TGTGCCAGCGGGGGGACAGGTGGAATATATGGCTACACCTTC. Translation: CASGGTGGIYGYTF.